This T cell receptor (beta chain) is drawn from a study of blood T cells in healthy people across ages. As for the study in general: Per two T cells, about one barcoded beta molecule was captured through template switching.

This clonotype has ten or more counts. PCR was performed a second time for 7 to 11 cycles using a sample-barcoded 5' primer and a J-beta primer mix. TCRdb reprocessed the 5' RACE reads with MiXCR, giving one entry per CDR3 protein. The sample includes approximately 700,000 distinct CDR3 sequences, 32% of them seen just once. This CDR3 spans 12 amino acids. From germline, CDR1 is LNHDA and CDR2 SQIVND (reference sequence). V lost 7 bases and J 6 bases, leaving 13 bases between the germline ends. The sequenced sample consisted of blood. This TCR came from a woman aged 80 or older in good health. V gene TRBV19 combines with J gene TRBJ2-7; D gene uncertain. The CDR3 nucleotides read TGTGCCAGTAACGGATTGGGCGGCGAGCAGTACTTC. Protein sequence: CASNGLGGEQYF.